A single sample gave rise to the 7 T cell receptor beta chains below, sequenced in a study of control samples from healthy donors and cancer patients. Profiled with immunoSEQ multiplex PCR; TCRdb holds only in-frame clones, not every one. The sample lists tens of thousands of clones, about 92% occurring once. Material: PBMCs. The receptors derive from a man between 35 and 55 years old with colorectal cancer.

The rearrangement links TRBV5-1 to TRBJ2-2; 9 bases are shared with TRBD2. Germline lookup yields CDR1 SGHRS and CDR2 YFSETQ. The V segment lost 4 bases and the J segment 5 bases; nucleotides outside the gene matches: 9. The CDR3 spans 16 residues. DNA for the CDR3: TGCGCCAGCAGCGACAATCCGGGACTAGCAACCGGGGAGCTGTTTTTT. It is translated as CASSDNPGLATGELFF.

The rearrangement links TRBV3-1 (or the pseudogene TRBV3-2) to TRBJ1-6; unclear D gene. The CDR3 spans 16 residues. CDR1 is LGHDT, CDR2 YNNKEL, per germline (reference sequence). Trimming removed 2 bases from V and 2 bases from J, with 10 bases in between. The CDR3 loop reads CASSQSFQPYNSPLHF. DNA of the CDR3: TGTGCCAGCAGCCAATCATTCCAGCCCTATAATTCACCCCTCCACTTT.

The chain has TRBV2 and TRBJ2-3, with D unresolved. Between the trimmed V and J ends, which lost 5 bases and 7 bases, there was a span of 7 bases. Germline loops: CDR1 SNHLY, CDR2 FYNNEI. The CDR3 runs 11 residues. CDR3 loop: CASSSINTQYF. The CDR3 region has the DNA TGTGCCAGCAGTTCCATAAATACGCAGTATTTT.

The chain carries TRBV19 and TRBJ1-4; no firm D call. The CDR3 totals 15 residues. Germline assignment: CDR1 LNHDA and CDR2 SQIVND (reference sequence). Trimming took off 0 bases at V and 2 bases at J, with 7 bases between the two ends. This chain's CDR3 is CASSIDRRTNEKLFF. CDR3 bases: TGTGCCAGTAGTATAGACAGGCGGACTAATGAAAAACTGTTTTTT.

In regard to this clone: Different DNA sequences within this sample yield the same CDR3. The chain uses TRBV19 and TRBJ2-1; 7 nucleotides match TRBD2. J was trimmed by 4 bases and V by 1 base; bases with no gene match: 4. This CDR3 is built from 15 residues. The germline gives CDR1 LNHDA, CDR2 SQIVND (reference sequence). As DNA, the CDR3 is TGTGCCAGTAGTATAGGCGGGGGATCTTACAATGAGCAGTTCTTC. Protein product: CASSIGGGSYNEQFF.

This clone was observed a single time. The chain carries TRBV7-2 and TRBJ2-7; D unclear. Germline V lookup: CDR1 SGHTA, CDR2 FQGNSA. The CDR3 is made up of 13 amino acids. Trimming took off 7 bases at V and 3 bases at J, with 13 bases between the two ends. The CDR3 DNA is TGTGCCAGCACCGCACCGGCAGGCTACGAGCAGTACTTC. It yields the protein CASTAPAGYEQYF.

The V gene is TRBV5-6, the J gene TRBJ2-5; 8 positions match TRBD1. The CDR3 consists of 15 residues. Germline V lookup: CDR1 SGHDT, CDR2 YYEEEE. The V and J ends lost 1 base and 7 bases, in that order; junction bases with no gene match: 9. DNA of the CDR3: TGTGCCAGCAGCTTGTCGGGACAGGATTTTGGGACCCAGTACTTC. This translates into CASSLSGQDFGTQYF.